The next 14 T cell receptor beta chains were all read from a single sample in a study of blood T cell repertoires in COVID-19. The table came from immunoSEQ multiplex PCR; TCRdb's copy has only in-frame clones and leaves some out. The table includes 210,000 or so clones, about 90% detected once. Sequencing used peripheral blood. These receptors originate from a man aged 30 to 45 with COVID-19, enrolled during active disease.

The rearrangement joins TRBV6-2 or TRBV6-3 to TRBJ1-2; 8 nucleotides agree with TRBD1. J lost 2 bases, V lost 4 bases, and 9 bases had no gene match. Per germline, CDR1 MNHEY and CDR2 SVGEGT. This CDR3 is 16 amino acids long. The CDR3 spells CASSFTLGQGNYGYTF. The CDR3 DNA follows: TGTGCCAGCAGTTTCACCCTTGGACAGGGAAACTATGGCTACACCTTC.

The chain combines TRBV5-1 with TRBJ2-5, with 9 bases fitting TRBD2. The CDR3 spans 16 residues. Germline V gene sequence: CDR1 SGHRS, CDR2 YFSETQ. V dropped 0 bases and J dropped 4; count of bases not matched to a gene: 7. Here the CDR3 DNA reads TGCGCCAGCAGCTTGGCTCTAGCGGGGCCCTTAGAGACCCAGTACTTC. Translating it yields CASSLALAGPLETQYF.

Written as DNA, the CDR3 is TGTGCCAGTAGTATACGGGGGACGAGGAAAAACATTCAGTACTTC. Translated: CASSIRGTRKNIQYF. V usage is TRBV19 and J usage is TRBJ2-4; tentatively, D is TRBD2 (6 bases). The CDR3 sequence is 15 residues long. Germline CDR1 reads LNHDA; CDR2 reads SQIVND (reference sequence). Trimming took 2 bases from V and 4 from J, leaving 12 bases between them.

The rearrangement joins TRBV7-9 to TRBJ2-6, with D maybe TRBD2 (5 bases). The V end lost 1 base, the J end lost 2 bases, and 9 bases lay between the germline ends. The CDR3 totals 16 residues. Per the germline V gene, CDR1 is SEHNR and CDR2 is FQNEAQ (reference sequence). CDR3 coding DNA: TGTGCCAGCAGCTTAGGGCTGAGGGCTGGGGCCAACGTCCTGACTTTC. Its protein is CASSLGLRAGANVLTF.

The chain is built from TRBV19 and TRBJ1-4; weak D call: TRBD1 (6 bases). The germline V gene has CDR1 LNHDA and CDR2 SQIVND (reference sequence). This CDR3 comprises 14 residues. V lost 4 bases, J lost 8 bases, and 14 bases lay in between. The CDR3 DNA reads TGTGCCAGTAGTACTCCCGGGACATTAGAAAAACTGTTTTTT. It encodes CASSTPGTLEKLFF.

The chain couples TRBV4-3 to TRBJ2-5; D gene unclear. Germline lookup yields CDR1 LGHNA and CDR2 YSLEER. V lost 1 base and J 1 base, leaving 4 bases between the germline ends. CDR3 length: 13 amino acids. CDR3 DNA: TGCGCCAGCAGCCAAGTAATCCAAGAGACCCAGTACTTC. Amino acids: CASSQVIQETQYF.

This sequence joins TRBV6-5 and TRBJ2-1; 10 positions match TRBD1. Germline CDR1 is MNHEY and CDR2 is SVGAGI. V shed 5 bases, J shed 6 bases, and the junction held 4 bases outside the gene matches. The CDR3 totals 14 residues. The CDR3 bases are TGTGCCAGCAGTCCGCGGACAGGGGGCAATGAGCAGTTCTTC. Translation: CASSPRTGGNEQFF.

This chain connects TRBV23-1 to TRBJ1-5; 9 bases are a match to TRBD1. TRBV23-1 is sorted into the ORF group, with uncertain function. Trimming removed 5 bases from V and 5 bases from J; junction bases left unmatched: 7. The CDR3 length is 15 residues. CDR3 coding DNA: TGCGCCAGCAGTACAGCCGGGACAGGGTATCAGCCCCAGCATTTT. Protein: CASSTAGTGYQPQHF.

This chain connects TRBV29-1 to TRBJ2-1, with D perhaps matching TRBD1 (5 bases). The CDR3 totals 11 residues. The V end was cut by 7 bases, the J end by 9 bases, with 13 bases between. Germline lookup yields CDR1 SQVTM and CDR2 ANQGSEA. CDR3 in amino acids: CSGDPGFEQFF. The CDR3 region has the DNA TGCAGCGGAGATCCAGGGTTTGAGCAGTTCTTC.

This sequence joins TRBV20-1 and TRBJ1-1; no clear D gene. CDR1 and CDR2 (germline): DFQATT, SNEGSKA (reference sequence). V gave up 8 bases and J gave up 4 bases, with 8 bases separating them. This CDR3 has 10 residues. The DNA for the CDR3 is TGCAGTCTACCAACCACTGAAGCTTTCTTT. Its translation: CSLPTTEAFF.

J is TRBJ2-7 and V is TRBV4-3; D ambiguous. Trimming removed 0 bases from V and 5 bases from J, with 17 bases in between. CDR1 and CDR2 from the germline V gene are LGHNA and YSLEER. The CDR3 is 16 amino acids. Here the CDR3 DNA reads TGCGCCAGCAGCCAAGATTATGGGTACCCCCGGGACGAGCAGTACTTC. The encoded protein is CASSQDYGYPRDEQYF.

CDR3 loop: CATMGLAGEKSYEQYF. CDR3 in DNA: TGCGCCACCATGGGACTAGCGGGAGAGAAGTCCTACGAGCAGTACTTC. The genes are TRBV5-1 and TRBJ2-7, with TRBD2 identical over 14 bases. Per germline, CDR1 SGHRS and CDR2 YFSETQ. The length of the CDR3 is 16 residues. V lost 9 bases, J lost 1 base, and 9 bases stayed unmatched. Together with reference TRBV5-1 and TRBJ2-7, the CDR3 gives the full variable domain: KAGVTQTPRYLIKTRGQQVTLSCSPISGHRSVSWYQQTPGQGLQFLFEYFSETQRNKGNFPGRFSGRQFSNSRSEMNVSTLELGDSALYLCATMGLAGEKSYEQYFGPGTRLTVT.

V gene TRBV10-3 combines with J gene TRBJ2-1, with 12 bases aligning to TRBD2. Germline V lookup: CDR1 ENHRY, CDR2 SYGVKD. J gave up 9 bases and V 5 bases, and 5 bases lay outside the gene matches. CDR3 length equals 14 residues. CDR3 sequence reads: CAISSSGRAPEQFF. The CDR3 DNA follows: TGTGCCATCAGTTCTAGCGGGAGGGCCCCTGAGCAGTTCTTC.

The V call is TRBV6-5, the J call TRBJ1-3; D remains ambiguous. There are 15 residues in the CDR3. V lost 4 bases and J 1 base, leaving 11 bases between the germline ends. Looked up from germline, CDR1 is MNHEY and CDR2 is SVGAGI. CDR3 sequence reads: CASSSRRGSGNTIYF. CDR3 DNA: TGTGCCAGCAGTTCGCGACGGGGATCTGGAAACACCATATATTTT.